The entry below gives a single T cell receptor (beta chain) sequence along with its context. These data are taken from a study of blood T cell repertoires in COVID-19. Using immunoSEQ multiplex PCR, the repertoire was profiled, and TCRdb retains in-frame clones only, with some absent. The sample contains roughly 290,000 clones, 89% of which appear only once. CDR1 and CDR2 (germline): LGHDT, YNNKEL (reference sequence). Trimming took 4 bases from V and 2 from J; bases not matched to a gene: 7. The CDR3 runs to 15 residues. The rearrangement joins TRBV3-1 (or the pseudogene TRBV3-2) to TRBJ2-7; 8 bases are a match to TRBD2. The specimen was PBMCs or T cells enriched from blood (not recorded which). The sequence came from a middle-aged woman who had recovered from COVID-19. The CDR3 is CASSPRTSLTYEQYF. The CDR3 DNA sequence: TGTGCCAGCAGCCCTCGGACTAGCCTCACCTACGAGCAGTACTTC.